One TCR beta chain is described in this entry. This clone was seen just once. Its antigen target is currently unknown. Base qualities are not at hand, and no much larger clone is one base apart. V and J are trimmed by 4 bases and 7 bases, and the gene matches miss 6 bases of the junction. The CDR1 and CDR2 encoded by the germline V gene are SGHRS and YFSETQ. The CDR3 measures 15 amino acids from cysteine to phenylalanine. The kept DNA is CDR3 alone, 45 bases in frame from the first base. The data originate from a study of blood T cell repertoires in COVID-19 (dated by TCRdb to the early 2020s). With respect to the entire study: Samples covering the acute and convalescent phases of COVID-19 were provided by collaborators in the United States, Italy and Spain. The material from the prospective study consisted of cDNA or gDNA derived from T cells, B-cell-depleted T cells, or PBMCs. The dataset comprised deeply sampled blood TCRbeta repertoires from subjects exposed to, actively infected with, or recovered from COVID-19. The repertoires were released in a freely available public database meant as a resource for research on the immune response to SARS-CoV-2. The samples were drawn from the first 160 participants of the ongoing ImmuneRACE study and from 950 to 1,500 subjects provided by 6 global collaborators. Sample metadata almost always included a de-identified subject ID, COVID-19 status, age in years and sex. HLA class I and class II types, where available, came from metadata supplied by the sample provider rather than from assay-based typing.

The immunoSEQ Assay, a bias-controlled multiplex PCR, was used to amplify TCRbeta CDR3 regions from genomic DNA. Turning to the authors' computational methods: The number of nucleated cells in each sample was estimated by amplification of reference gene primers within the assay. To quantify the absolute abundance of each unique TCRbeta CDR3 rearrangement, sequence reads were collapsed and filtered. For each sample, productive Simpson clonality was calculated as the square root of Simpson's diversity index over productive rearrangements. TCRdb's version of the immuneACCESS table is confined to in-frame rearrangements and falls short of the full clone set. An unresolved V gene accounts for under half of the shortfall where checked; the remainder is of unknown origin. V, J and clone size derive from that table, while D and trimming were established from the DNA sequence. The sample data list 80,000 to 100,000 clones, and approximately 86% of these were observed just once. The ten largest clones add up to 11% of the sample.

Each collaborating institution followed its own protocols to collect whole blood in K2EDTA tubes. Collaborator samples were shipped for TCRbeta analysis as frozen whole blood, isolated PBMCs, or DNA extracted from either sample type. Here is what the overall study found, with its caveats: The quantity of clinical and demographic metadata differed by source and by participant and was supplied without curation.

The sequence joins TRBV5-1 to TRBJ2-3, with TRBD2 identical over 13 junction bases. The material sequenced was peripheral blood. The clonotype was recovered from a man aged 70-80 years with active or convalescent COVID-19. CDR3 sequence: CASSPGTSGAYTQYF. In nucleotides, the sequence is TGCGCCAGCAGCCCTGGGACTAGCGGGGCGTATACGCAGTATTTT.